A single sample is the source of the 14 T cell receptor beta chains below, sequenced in a study of blood T cell repertoires in COVID-19. Only in-frame clones appear in the TCRdb table, and some are missing; sequencing was by immunoSEQ multiplex PCR. The sample holds 350,000 to 400,000 clones, approximately 89% seen once. The sample taken for sequencing was PBMCs or T cells enriched from blood (not recorded which). These receptor sequences come from a woman aged 40-49 years who had been exposed to COVID-19.

The chain joins TRBV27 to TRBJ1-4; D is unclear. This CDR3 has 11 residues. The V end was cut by 8 bases, the J end by 4 bases, with 5 bases between. In germline, CDR1 is MNHEY, CDR2 SMNVEV (reference sequence). DNA of the CDR3: TGTGCCAGCTTCTATAATGAAAAACTGTTTTTT. This translates into CASFYNEKLFF.

This chain joins TRBV6-5 and TRBJ2-7, with TRBD1 identical over 8 bases. Germline V gene lookup returns CDR1 MNHEY and CDR2 SVGAGI. The CDR3 contains 13 residues. V was pared by 2 bases and J by 4 bases, with 1 base of the junction left unmatched. The CDR3 DNA reads as TGTGCCAGCAGTTACACAGGGGGGTACGAGCAGTACTTC. Translating it yields CASSYTGGYEQYF.

The CDR3, as DNA: TGTGCCAGCAGCTCAGGCGACAGATTTAATGAAAAACTGTTTTTT. It encodes CASSSGDRFNEKLFF. The chain employs TRBV5-5 and TRBJ1-4; tentative D call: TRBD1 (5 bases). The ends were cut back, 3 bases at V and 4 bases at J, with 13 bases in the middle. Germline V gene data show CDR1 as SGHKS and CDR2 as YYEKEE (reference sequence). This CDR3 spans 15 amino acids.

The gene calls are TRBV30 and TRBJ1-1, with D unclear. The V gene lost 3 bases and the J gene lost 5 bases, with 7 bases spanning the gap. This CDR3 is 11 amino acids long. Germline CDR1 reads GTSNPN; CDR2 reads SVGIG (reference sequence). Written as DNA, the CDR3 is TGTGCCTGGAGGTCGGGGACTGAAGCTTTCTTT. The encoded protein is CAWRSGTEAFF.

This clone was observed a few times. The chain recombines TRBV7-8 with TRBJ2-2, with a weak D call TRBD2 (5 bases). The CDR3 loop spans 14 amino acids. Trimming removed 1 base at V and 6 bases at J, with 9 bases between. Germline V gives CDR1 SGHVS, CDR2 FQNEAQ. CDR3 nucleotide sequence: TGTGCCAGCAGCTTAGGAGGGTATTCCGGGGAGCTGTTTTTT. Encoded protein: CASSLGGYSGELFF.

This rearrangement joins TRBV6-5 to TRBJ2-3; possible D gene TRBD1, 7 bases. CDR3 length equals 14 residues. The V and J ends lost 5 bases and 8 bases respectively, with 17 bases between them. The germline gives CDR1 MNHEY, CDR2 SVGAGI. The CDR3 DNA reads as TGTGCCAGCAGTACCGGAGGGGGCGCAGGTACGCAGTATTTT. As protein: CASSTGGGAGTQYF.

CDR3 DNA sequence: TGCGCCAGCAGCTTGGTGGGACAGGTCACAGATACGCAGTATTTT. Translating it yields CASSLVGQVTDTQYF. The V call is TRBV5-1, the J call TRBJ2-3; 8 nucleotides align to TRBD1. The CDR3 extends over 15 amino acids. Trimming removed 0 bases from V and 2 bases from J; junction bases left unmatched: 2. Looked up from germline, CDR1 is SGHRS and CDR2 is YFSETQ.

The chain carries TRBV7-9 and TRBJ2-1; 10 positions match TRBD2. The CDR3 is made up of 15 amino acids. From germline, CDR1 is SEHNR and CDR2 FQNEAQ (reference sequence). V lost 4 bases to trimming and J lost 6 bases; unmatched junction nucleotides: 6. The CDR3 bases are TGTGCCAGCAGCTCTTCTCGGACTAGCGGCAATGAGCAGTTCTTC. Encoded protein: CASSSSRTSGNEQFF.

The rearrangement joins TRBV19 to TRBJ2-1, with D possibly being TRBD2 (6 bases). V dropped 2 bases and J dropped 7 bases, with 21 bases sitting between them. The CDR3 is made up of 17 amino acids. Germline CDR1 is LNHDA and CDR2 is SQIVND (reference sequence). CDR3 nucleotides: TGTGCCAGTAGTATAACAGTCGGGAGTCTCCGAGGGAATGAGCAGTTCTTC. It translates to CASSITVGSLRGNEQFF.

This chain uses TRBV29-1 with TRBJ2-7; a possible D gene is TRBD2 (6 bases). The ends were cut back, 5 bases at V and 1 base at J, with 12 bases in the middle. There are 13 residues in the CDR3. CDR1 is SQVTM, CDR2 ANQGSEA, per germline. CDR3 loop: CSVPGRGSYEQYF. For the CDR3, the DNA is TGCAGCGTTCCCGGGAGAGGGTCCTACGAGCAGTACTTC.

This chain uses TRBV19 with TRBJ1-2; tentatively, D is TRBD1 (5 bases). The CDR3 contains 14 residues. V lost 4 bases, J lost 7 bases, and 16 bases lay in between. Germline lookup yields CDR1 LNHDA and CDR2 SQIVND (reference sequence). The CDR3 reads CASSKEEGLGGYTF. Written as DNA, the CDR3 is TGTGCCAGTAGTAAGGAGGAGGGGCTTGGTGGCTACACCTTC.

J is TRBJ1-5 and V is TRBV7-2; 8 bases fit TRBD1. CDR1 and CDR2 from the germline V gene are SGHTA and FQGNSA. This CDR3 is 16 amino acids long. V trimming: 2 bases; J trimming: 2 bases; junction bases outside the gene matches: 5. In nucleotides, the CDR3 is TGTGCCAGCAGCTTAACGGGGACAGGACGCAATCAGCCCCAGCATTTT. Its protein product is CASSLTGTGRNQPQHF.

The table lists this clone with a count of one. V is TRBV19 and J is TRBJ2-5, with D perhaps matching TRBD1 (6 bases). V was shortened by 7 bases and J by 1 base, with 22 bases between the two germline ends. Per the germline V gene, CDR1 is LNHDA and CDR2 is SQIVND (reference sequence). This CDR3 is 17 amino acids long. This CDR3 reads CASTFSGTTLTQETQYF. The CDR3, as DNA: TGTGCCAGTACTTTTTCCGGGACAACTTTGACCCAAGAGACCCAGTACTTC.

The chain joins TRBV19 to TRBJ1-5, with a tentative D call TRBD1 (6 bases). V was trimmed by 6 bases and J by 6 bases, leaving 9 bases between them. Germline CDR1 LNHDA, CDR2 SQIVND (reference sequence). The CDR3 sequence is 12 residues long. CDR3 nucleotide sequence: TGTGCCAGTAGACAGGGAGCTCAGCCCCAGCATTTT. It encodes CASRQGAQPQHF.